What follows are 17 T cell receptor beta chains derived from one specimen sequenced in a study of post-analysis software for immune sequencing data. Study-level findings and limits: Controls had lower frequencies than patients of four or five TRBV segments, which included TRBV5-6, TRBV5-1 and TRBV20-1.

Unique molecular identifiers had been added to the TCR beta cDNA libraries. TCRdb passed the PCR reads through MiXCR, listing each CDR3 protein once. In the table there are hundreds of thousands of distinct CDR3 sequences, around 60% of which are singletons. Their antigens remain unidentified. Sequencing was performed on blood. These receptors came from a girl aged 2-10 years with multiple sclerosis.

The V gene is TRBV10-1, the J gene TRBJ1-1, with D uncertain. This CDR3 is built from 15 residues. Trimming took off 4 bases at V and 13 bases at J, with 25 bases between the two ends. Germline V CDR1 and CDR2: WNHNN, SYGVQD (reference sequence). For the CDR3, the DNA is TGCGCCAGCAGTGGAGAGACGGGAACCTCAAAGAAGCTTTTCTTT. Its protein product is CASSGETGTSKKLFF.

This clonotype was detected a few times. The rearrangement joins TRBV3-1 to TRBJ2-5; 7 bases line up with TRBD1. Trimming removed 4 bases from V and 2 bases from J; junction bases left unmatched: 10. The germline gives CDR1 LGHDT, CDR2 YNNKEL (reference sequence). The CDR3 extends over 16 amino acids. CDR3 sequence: CASSPTGVGSQETQYF. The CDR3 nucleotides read TGTGCCAGCAGCCCAACAGGGGTGGGGTCTCAAGAGACCCAGTACTTC.

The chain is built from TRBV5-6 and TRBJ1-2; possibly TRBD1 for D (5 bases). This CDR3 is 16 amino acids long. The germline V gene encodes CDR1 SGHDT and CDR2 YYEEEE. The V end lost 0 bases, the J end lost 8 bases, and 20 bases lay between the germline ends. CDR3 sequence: CASSLGYDGGFSGYTF. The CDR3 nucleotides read TGTGCCAGCAGCTTGGGTTACGACGGGGGTTTTTCCGGCTACACCTTC.

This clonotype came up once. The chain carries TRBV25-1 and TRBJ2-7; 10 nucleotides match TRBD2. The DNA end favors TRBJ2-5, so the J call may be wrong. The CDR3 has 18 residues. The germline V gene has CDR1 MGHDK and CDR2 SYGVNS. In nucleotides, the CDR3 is TGTGCCAGCAGTGAAGGGTTCTCCGGGACTAGCGTCGGGGAGACCCAGTACTTC. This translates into CASSEGFSGTSVGETQYF.

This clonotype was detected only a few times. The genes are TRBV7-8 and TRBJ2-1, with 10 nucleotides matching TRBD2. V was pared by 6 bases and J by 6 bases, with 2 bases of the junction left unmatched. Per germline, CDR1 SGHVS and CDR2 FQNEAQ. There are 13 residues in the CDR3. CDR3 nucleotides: TGTGCCAGCAGGCCTAGCGGGAGCAATGAGCAGTTCTTC. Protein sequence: CASRPSGSNEQFF.

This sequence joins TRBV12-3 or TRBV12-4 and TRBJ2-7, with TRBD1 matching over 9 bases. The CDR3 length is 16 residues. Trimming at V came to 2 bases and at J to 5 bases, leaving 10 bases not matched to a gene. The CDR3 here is CASSLTFGTGFHEQYF. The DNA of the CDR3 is TGTGCCAGCAGTTTAACCTTTGGGACAGGGTTCCACGAGCAGTACTTC.

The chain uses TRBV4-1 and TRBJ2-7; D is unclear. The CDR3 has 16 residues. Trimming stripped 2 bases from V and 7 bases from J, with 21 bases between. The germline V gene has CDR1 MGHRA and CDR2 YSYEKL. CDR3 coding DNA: TGCGCCAGCAGCCAATGGCGGCTTAGCTCCTACAATGAGCAGTACTTC. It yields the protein CASSQWRLSSYNEQYF.

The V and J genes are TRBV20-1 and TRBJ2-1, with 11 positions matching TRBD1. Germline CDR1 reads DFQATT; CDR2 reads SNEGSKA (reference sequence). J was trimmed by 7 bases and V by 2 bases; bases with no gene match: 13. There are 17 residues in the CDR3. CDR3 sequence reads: CSARHLPDRGRENEQFF. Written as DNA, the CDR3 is TGCAGTGCTAGACATCTTCCGGACAGGGGGCGCGAGAATGAGCAGTTCTTC.

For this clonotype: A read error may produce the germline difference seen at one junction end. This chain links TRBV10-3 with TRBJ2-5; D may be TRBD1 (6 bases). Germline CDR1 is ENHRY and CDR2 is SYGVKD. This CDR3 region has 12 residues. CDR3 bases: TGTGCCATCAGTCCCGAGGGGGAGACCCAGAACTTC. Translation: CAISPEGETQNF.

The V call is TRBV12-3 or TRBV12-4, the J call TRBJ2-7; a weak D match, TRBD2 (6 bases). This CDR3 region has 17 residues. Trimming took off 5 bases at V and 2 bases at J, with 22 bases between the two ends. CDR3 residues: CASSPRPGLPSPYEQYF. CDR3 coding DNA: TGTGCCAGCAGTCCTCGGCCGGGACTTCCTAGCCCCTACGAGCAGTACTTC.

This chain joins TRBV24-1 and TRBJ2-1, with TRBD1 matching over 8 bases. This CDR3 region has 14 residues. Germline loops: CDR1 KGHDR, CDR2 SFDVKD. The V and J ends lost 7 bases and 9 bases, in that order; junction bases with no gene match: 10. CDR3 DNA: TGTGCCACCAGGGATGACGGGACAGGTAGTGAGCAGTTCTTC. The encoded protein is CATRDDGTGSEQFF.

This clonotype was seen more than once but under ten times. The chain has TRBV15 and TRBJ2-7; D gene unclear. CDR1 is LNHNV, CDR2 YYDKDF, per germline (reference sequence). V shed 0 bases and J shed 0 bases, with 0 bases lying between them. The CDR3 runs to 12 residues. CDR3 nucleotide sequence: TGTGCCACCAGCAGAGACTCCTACGAGCAGTACTTC. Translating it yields CATSRDSYEQYF. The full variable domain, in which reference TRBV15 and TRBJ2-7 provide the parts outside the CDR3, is DAMVIQNPRYQVTQFGKPVTLSCSQTLNHNVMYWYQQKSSQAPKLLFHYYDKDFNNEADTPDNFQSRRPNTSFCFLDIRSPGLGDTAMYLCATSRDSYEQYFGPGTRLTVT.

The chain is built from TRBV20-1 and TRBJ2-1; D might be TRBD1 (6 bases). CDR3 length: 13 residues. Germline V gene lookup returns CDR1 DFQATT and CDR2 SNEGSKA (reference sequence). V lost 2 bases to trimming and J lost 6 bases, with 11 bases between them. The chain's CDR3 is CSARTVGGNEQFF. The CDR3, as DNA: TGCAGTGCTAGAACCGTAGGGGGCAATGAGCAGTTCTTC.

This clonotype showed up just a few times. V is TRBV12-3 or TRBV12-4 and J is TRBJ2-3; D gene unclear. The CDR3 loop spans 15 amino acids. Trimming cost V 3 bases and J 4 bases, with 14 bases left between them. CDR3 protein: CASSLARQRADTQYF. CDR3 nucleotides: TGTGCCAGCAGTTTGGCTCGGCAGAGAGCAGATACGCAGTATTTT.

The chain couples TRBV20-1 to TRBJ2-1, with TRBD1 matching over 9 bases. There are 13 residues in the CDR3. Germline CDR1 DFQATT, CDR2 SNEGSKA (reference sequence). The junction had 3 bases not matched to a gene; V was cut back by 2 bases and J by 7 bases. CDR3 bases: TGCAGTGCTAGAAATGGACAGGGGAATGAGCAGTTCTTC. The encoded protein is CSARNGQGNEQFF.

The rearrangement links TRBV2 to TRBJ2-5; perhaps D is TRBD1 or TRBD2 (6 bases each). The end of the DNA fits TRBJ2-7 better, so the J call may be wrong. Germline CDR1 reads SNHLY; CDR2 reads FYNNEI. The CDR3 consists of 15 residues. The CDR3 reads CASSDGGLIAYEQYV. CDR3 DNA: TGTGCCAGCAGTGACGGGGGCCTCATAGCGTACGAGCAGTACGTC.

The CDR3 reads CATSRDRVLAGGEQFF. The DNA of the CDR3 is TGTGCCACCAGCAGAGATCGGGTCCTAGCGGGAGGTGAGCAGTTCTTC. The rearrangement joins TRBV15 to TRBJ2-1; 11 bases line up with TRBD2. J gave up 9 bases and V 0 bases, and 7 bases lay outside the gene matches. The germline gives CDR1 LNHNV, CDR2 YYDKDF (reference sequence). The CDR3 runs 16 residues. The entire variable domain, with the rest obtained from reference TRBV15 and TRBJ2-1, is as follows: DAMVIQNPRYQVTQFGKPVTLSCSQTLNHNVMYWYQQKSSQAPKLLFHYYDKDFNNEADTPDNFQSRRPNTSFCFLDIRSPGLGDTAMYLCATSRDRVLAGGEQFFGPGTRLTVL.